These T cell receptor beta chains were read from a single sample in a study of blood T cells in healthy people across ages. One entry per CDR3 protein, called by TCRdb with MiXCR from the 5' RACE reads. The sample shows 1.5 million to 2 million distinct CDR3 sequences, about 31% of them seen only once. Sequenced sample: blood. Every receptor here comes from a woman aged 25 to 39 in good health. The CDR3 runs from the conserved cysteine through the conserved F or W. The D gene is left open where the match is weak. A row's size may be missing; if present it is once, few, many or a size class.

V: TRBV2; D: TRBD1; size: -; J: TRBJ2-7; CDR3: CASSTDRGRTYEQYF; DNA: TGTGCCAGCAGTACGGACAGGGGGCGAACCTACGAGCAGTACTTC
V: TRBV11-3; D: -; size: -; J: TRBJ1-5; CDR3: CASSHKGAGNQPQHF; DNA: TGTGCCAGCAGCCATAAAGGGGCAGGGAATCAGCCCCAGCATTTT
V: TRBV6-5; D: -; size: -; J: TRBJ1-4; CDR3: CASSPTQAGEKLFF; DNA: TGTGCCAGCAGTCCGACGCAGGCCGGTGAAAAACTGTTTTTT
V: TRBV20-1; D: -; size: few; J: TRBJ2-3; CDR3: CSPTTAEHTDTQYF; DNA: TGCAGTCCCACAACTGCGGAACACACAGATACGCAGTATTTT
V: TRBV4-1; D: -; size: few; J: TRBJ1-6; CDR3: CASSQAGPFQYNSPLHF; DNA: TGCGCCAGCAGCCAGGCAGGGCCGTTTCAGTATAATTCACCCCTCCACTTT
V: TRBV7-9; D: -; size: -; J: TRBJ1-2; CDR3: CASSFPAQVFGYGYTF; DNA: TGTGCCAGCAGCTTCCCTGCTCAGGTTTTTGGGTATGGCTACACCTTC
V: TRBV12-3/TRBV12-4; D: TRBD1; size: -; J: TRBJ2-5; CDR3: CTSSEGQGEQYF; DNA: TGTACCAGCAGTGAAGGACAGGGGGAGCAGTACTTC
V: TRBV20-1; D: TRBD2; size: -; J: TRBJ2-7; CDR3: CSAGGTSGDTRYEQYF; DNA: TGCAGTGCTGGGGGGACTAGCGGGGATACACGTTACGAGCAGTACTTC
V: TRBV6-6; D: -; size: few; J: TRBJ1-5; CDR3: CASSFLLSAYSNQPQHF; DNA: TGTGCCAGCAGTTTTCTCTTATCGGCTTATAGCAATCAGCCCCAGCATTTT
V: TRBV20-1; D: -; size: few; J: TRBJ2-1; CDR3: CSARVGSSNEQFF; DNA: TGCAGTGCTAGGGTGGGGTCAAGCAATGAGCAGTTCTTC
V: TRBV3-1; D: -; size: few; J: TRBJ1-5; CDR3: CASSQGGRHVTGNQPQHF; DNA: TGTGCCAGCAGCCAAGGTGGTCGACATGTTACTGGGAATCAGCCCCAGCATTTT
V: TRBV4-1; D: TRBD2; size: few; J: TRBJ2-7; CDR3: CASSQGAGGPSYEQYF; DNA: TGCGCCAGCAGCCAAGGGGCGGGAGGGCCAAGTTACGAGCAGTACTTC
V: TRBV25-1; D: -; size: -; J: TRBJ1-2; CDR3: CASSPMEGAPYGYTF; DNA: TGTGCCAGCAGTCCGATGGAGGGTGCACCCTATGGCTACACCTTC
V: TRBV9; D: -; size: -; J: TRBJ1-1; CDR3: CASSAGTINTEAFF; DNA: TGTGCCAGCAGCGCCGGGACGATTAACACTGAAGCTTTCTTT
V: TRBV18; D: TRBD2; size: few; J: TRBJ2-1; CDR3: CASSPRAQRGQETQFF; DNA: TGTGCCAGCTCACCAAGAGCCCAGCGGGGCCAAGAGACCCAGTTCTTC
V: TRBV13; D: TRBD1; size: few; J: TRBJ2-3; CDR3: CASSNRDRPTDTQYF; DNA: TGTGCCAGCAGCAACCGGGACAGGCCCACAGATACGCAGTATTTT
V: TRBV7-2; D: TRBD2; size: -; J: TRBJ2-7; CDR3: CASSSGLAGGADVQYF; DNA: TGTGCCAGCAGCTCGGGACTAGCGGGAGGTGCCGACGTGCAGTACTTC
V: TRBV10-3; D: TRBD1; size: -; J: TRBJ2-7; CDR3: CAISGRTDRAAYEQYF; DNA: TGTGCCATCAGTGGTAGGACGGACAGGGCCGCCTACGAGCAGTACTTC
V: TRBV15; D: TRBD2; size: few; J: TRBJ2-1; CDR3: CATSREAGLASNEQFF; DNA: TGTGCCACCAGCAGAGAAGCGGGACTAGCGAGCAATGAGCAGTTCTTC
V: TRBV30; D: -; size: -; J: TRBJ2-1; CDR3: CAWRPRGRRFNEQFF; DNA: TGTGCCTGGAGGCCCCGGGGCAGGAGATTCAATGAGCAGTTCTTC
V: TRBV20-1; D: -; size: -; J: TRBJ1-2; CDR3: CSAPYSGADMTTNYGYTF; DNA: TGCAGTGCTCCTTATTCCGGGGCAGACATGACGACTAACTATGGCTACACCTTC
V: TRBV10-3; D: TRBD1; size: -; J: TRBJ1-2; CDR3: CAISNTPGQMNYGYTF; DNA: TGTGCCATCAGCAACACGCCGGGACAGATGAACTATGGCTACACCTTC
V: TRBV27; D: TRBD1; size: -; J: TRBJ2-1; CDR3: CVSSLKGQVYNEQFF; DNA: TGTGTCAGCAGTTTAAAGGGACAGGTTTACAATGAGCAGTTCTTC
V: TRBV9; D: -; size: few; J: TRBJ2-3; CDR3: CASSPGRGQDTQYF; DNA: TGTGCCAGCAGTCCCGGGCGGGGGCAAGATACGCAGTATTTT
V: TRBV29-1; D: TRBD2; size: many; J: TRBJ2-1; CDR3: CSVEDLRRGALYNEQFF; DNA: TGCAGCGTTGAAGACCTCCGGCGGGGGGCCCTCTACAATGAGCAGTTCTTC
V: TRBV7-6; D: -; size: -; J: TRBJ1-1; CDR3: CASSLGAGQTEAFF; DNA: TGTGCCAGCAGCTTAGGGGCAGGGCAAACTGAAGCTTTCTTT
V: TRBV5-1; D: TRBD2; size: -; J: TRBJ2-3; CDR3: CASSFRQRGGRDTQYF; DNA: TGCGCCAGCAGCTTTCGCCAGCGGGGGGGCCGTGATACGCAGTATTTT
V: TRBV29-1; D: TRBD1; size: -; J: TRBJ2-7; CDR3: CSVVIGTGAGEQYF; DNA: TGCAGCGTTGTGATTGGGACAGGGGCGGGGGAGCAGTACTTC
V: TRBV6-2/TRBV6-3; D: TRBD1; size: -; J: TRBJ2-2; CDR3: CASSFSGTGYTGELFF; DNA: TGTGCCAGCAGTTTTTCCGGGACAGGCTACACCGGGGAGCTGTTTTTT
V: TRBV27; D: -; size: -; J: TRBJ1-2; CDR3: CASRSSINPYGYTF; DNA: TGTGCCAGCAGGAGTAGCATTAATCCCTATGGCTACACCTTC
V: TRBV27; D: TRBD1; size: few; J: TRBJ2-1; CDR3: CASSSGTAGDNEQFF; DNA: TGTGCCAGCAGTTCAGGGACAGCCGGAGACAATGAGCAGTTCTTC
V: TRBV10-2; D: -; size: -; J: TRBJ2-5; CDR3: CASRKGEGREQYF; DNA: TGCGCCAGCCGAAAGGGGGAGGGGAGGGAGCAGTACTTC
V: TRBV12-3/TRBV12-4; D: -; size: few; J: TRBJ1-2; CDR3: CASRGEDFGYTF; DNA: TGTGCCAGCAGGGGGGAGGATTTCGGCTACACCTTC
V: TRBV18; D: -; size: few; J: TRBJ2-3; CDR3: CASSPERGPSFTDTQYF; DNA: TGTGCCAGCTCACCTGAAAGGGGTCCCTCCTTCACAGATACGCAGTATTTT
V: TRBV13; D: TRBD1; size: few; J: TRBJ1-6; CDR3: CASSFTGERTYNSPLHF; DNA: TGTGCCAGCAGCTTCACAGGGGAGAGGACCTATAATTCACCCCTCCACTTT
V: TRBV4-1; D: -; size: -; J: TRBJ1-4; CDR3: CASMGNFYEKLFF; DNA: TGCGCCAGCATGGGAAATTTCTATGAAAAACTGTTTTTT
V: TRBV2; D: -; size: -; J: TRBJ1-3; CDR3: CASSELSSGNTIYF; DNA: TGTGCCAGCAGTGAACTTAGCTCTGGAAACACCATATATTTT